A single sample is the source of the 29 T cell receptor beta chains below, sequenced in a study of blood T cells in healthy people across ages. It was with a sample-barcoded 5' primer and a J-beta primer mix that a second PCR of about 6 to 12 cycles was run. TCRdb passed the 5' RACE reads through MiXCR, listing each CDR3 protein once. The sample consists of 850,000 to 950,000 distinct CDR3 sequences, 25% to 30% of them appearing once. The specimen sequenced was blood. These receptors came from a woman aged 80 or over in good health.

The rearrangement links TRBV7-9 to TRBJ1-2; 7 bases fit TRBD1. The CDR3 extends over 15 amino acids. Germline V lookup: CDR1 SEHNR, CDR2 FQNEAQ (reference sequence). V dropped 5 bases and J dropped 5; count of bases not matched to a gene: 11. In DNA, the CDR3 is TGTGCCAGCAGCCAGGGGGGGCTCCAGGGGTATGGCTACACCTTC. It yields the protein CASSQGGLQGYGYTF.

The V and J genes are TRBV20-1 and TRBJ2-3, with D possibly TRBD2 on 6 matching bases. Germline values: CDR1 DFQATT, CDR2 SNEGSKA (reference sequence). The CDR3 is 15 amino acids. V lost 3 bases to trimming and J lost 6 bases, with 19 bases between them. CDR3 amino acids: CSASDPRGSRDTQYF. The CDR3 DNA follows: TGCAGTGCTAGTGACCCGCGGGGAAGTCGGGATACGCAGTATTTT.

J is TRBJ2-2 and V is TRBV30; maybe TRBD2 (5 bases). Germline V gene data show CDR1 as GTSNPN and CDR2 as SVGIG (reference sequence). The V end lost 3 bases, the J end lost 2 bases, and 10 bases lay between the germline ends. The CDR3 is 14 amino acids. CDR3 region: CAWRRGLNTGELFF. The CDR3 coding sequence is TGTGCCTGGAGACGGGGATTAAACACCGGGGAGCTGTTTTTT.

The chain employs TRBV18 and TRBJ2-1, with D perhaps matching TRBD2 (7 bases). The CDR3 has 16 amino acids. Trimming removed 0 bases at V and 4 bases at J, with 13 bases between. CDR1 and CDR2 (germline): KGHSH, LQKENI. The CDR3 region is CASSPPIRGAYNEQFF. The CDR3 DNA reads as TGTGCCAGCTCACCACCGATCCGGGGGGCTTACAATGAGCAGTTCTTC.

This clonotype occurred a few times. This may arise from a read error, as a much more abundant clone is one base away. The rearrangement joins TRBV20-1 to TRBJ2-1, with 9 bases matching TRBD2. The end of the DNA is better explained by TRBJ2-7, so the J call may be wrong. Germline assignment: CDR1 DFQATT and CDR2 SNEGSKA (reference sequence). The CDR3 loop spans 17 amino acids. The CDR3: CSARGGLAQGSYNEQYF. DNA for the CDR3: TGCAGTGCTAGAGGGGGACTAGCCCAAGGCTCCTACAATGAGCAGTACTTC.

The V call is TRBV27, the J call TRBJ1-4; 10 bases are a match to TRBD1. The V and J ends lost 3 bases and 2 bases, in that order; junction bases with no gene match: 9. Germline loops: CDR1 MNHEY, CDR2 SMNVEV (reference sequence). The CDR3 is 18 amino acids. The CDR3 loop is CASSFRPGTGATNEKLFF. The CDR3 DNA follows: TGTGCCAGCAGTTTTCGTCCCGGGACAGGGGCCACTAATGAAAAACTGTTTTTT.

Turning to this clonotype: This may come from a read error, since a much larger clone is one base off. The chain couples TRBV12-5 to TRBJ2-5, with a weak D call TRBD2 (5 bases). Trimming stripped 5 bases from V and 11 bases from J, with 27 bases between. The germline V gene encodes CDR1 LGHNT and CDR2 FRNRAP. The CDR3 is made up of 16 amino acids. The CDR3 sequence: CASGKGLSFYSDEQYF. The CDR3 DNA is TGTGCTAGTGGTAAAGGACTCAGTTTTTATAGCGATGAGCAGTACTTC. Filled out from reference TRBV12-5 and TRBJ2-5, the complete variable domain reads DARVTQTPRHKVTEMGQEVTMRCQPILGHNTVFWYRQTMMQGLELLAYFRNRAPLDDSGMPKDRFSAEMPDATLATLKIQPSEPRDSAVYFCASGKGLSFYSDEQYFGPGTRLLVL.

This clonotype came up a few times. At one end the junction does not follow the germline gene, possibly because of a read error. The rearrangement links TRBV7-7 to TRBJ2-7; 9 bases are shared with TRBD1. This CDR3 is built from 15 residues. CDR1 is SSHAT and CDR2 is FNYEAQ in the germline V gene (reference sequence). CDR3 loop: CASSASTGGPYEQYF. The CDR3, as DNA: TGTGCTAGCAGCGCTAGTACAGGGGGCCCCTACGAGCAGTACTTC.

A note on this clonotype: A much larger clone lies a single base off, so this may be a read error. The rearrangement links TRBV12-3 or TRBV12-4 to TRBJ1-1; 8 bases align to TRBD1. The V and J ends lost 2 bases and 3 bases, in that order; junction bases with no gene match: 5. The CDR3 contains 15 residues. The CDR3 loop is CASSLRQGMDTEAFF. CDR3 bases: TGTGCCAGCAGTTTAAGACAGGGGATGGACACTGAAGCTTTCTTT.

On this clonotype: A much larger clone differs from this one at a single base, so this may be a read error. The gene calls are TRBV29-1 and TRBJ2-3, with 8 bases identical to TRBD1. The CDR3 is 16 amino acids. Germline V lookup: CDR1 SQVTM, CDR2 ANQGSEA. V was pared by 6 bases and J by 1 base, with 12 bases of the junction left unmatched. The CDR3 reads CSVPGGRGVGTDTQYF. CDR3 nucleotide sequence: TGCAGCGTGCCAGGGGGCAGGGGGGTAGGCACAGATACGCAGTATTTT.

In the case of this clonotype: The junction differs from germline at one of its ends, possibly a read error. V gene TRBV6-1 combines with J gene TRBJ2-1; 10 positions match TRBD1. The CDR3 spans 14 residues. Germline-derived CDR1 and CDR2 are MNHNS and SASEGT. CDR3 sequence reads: CASRDRGSYNERFF. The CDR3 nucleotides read TGTGCCAGCAGGGACAGGGGGTCCTACAATGAGCGGTTCTTC.

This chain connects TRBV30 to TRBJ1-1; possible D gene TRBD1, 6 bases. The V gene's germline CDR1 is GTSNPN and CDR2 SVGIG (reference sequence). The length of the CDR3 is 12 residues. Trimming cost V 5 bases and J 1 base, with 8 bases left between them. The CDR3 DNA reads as TGTGCCTGGGACAGGACGAACACTGAAGCTTTCTTT. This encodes CAWDRTNTEAFF. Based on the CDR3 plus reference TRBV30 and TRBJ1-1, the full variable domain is SQTIHQWPATLVQPVGSPLSLECTVEGTSNPNLYWYRQAAGRGLQLLFYSVGIGQISSEVPQNLSASRPQDRQFILSSKKLLLSDSGFYLCAWDRTNTEAFFGQGTRLTVV.

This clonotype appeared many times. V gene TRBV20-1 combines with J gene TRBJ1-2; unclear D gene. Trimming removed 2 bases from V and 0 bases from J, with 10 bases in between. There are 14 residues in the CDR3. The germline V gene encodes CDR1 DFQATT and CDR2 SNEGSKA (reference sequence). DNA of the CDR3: TGCAGTGCTAGACTATCGGCAGCTAACTATGGCTACACCTTC. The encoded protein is CSARLSAANYGYTF.

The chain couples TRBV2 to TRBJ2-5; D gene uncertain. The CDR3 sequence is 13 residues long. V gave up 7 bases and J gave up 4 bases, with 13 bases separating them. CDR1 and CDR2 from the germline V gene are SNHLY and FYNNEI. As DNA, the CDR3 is TGTGCCAGCAATTGGCAGCATGGAGAGACCCAGTACTTC. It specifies CASNWQHGETQYF.

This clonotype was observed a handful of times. The CDR3 region is CASKSEGQNNSPLHF. CDR3 coding DNA: TGTGCCAGCAAGAGTGAGGGACAGAATAATTCACCCCTCCACTTT. This sequence joins TRBV2 and TRBJ1-6, with 7 bases lining up with TRBD1. Trimming cost V 7 bases and J 5 bases; bases outside gene matches: 8. This CDR3 spans 15 amino acids. Germline CDR1 and CDR2: SNHLY and FYNNEI.

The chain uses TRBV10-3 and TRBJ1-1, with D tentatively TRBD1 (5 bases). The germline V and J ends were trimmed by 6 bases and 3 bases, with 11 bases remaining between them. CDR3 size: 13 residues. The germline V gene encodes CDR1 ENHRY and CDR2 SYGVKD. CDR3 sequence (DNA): TGTGCCATCAGGACAGCTTTTGACACTGAAGCTTTCTTT. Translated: CAIRTAFDTEAFF.

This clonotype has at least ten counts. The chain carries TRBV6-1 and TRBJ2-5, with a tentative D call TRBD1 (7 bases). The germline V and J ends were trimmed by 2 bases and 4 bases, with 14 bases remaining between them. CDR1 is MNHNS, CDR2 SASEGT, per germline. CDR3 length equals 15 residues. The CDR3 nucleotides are TGTGCCAGCAGTGAACTGTCAGGGGGGAGAGAGACCCAGTACTTC. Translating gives CASSELSGGRETQYF.

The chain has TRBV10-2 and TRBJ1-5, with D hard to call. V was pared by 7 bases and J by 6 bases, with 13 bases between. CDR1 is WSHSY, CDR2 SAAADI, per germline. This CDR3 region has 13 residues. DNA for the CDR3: TGCGCCAGCATGGGGTCCGCGGCTCAGCCCCAGCATTTT. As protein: CASMGSAAQPQHF.

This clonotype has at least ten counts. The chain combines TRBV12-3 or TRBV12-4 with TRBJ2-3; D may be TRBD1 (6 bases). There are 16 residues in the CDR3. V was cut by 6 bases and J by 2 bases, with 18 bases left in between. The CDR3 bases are TGTGCCAGCAGCCCCACAGGGAAGTCGTACACAGATACGCAGTATTTT. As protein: CASSPTGKSYTDTQYF.

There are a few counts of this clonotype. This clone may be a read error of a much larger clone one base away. The CDR3 bases are TGCAGTGCTAGAGATCAGGGGAGCTCCTACAATGAGCAGTACTTC. Residues: CSARDQGSSYNEQYF. The V gene is TRBV20-1, the J gene TRBJ2-1; D may be TRBD1 (6 bases). Gene TRBJ2-7 matches the end of the DNA better, so the J call may be wrong. Germline assignment: CDR1 DFQATT and CDR2 SNEGSKA (reference sequence). The CDR3 sequence is 15 residues long.

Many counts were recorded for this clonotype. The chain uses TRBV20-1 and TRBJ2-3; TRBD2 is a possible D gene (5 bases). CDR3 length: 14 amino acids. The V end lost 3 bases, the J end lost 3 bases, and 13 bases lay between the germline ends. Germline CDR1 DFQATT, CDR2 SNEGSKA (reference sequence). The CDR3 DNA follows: TGCAGTGCTAGGTTGGGTAGCGAGACAGATACGCAGTATTTT. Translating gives CSARLGSETDTQYF.

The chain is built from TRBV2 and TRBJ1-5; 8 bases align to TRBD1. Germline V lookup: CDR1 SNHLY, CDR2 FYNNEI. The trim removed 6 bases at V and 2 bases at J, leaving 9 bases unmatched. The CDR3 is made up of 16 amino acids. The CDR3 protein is CASRGIDRGGNQPQHF. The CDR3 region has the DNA TGTGCCAGCAGAGGGATCGACAGGGGAGGCAATCAGCCCCAGCATTTT.

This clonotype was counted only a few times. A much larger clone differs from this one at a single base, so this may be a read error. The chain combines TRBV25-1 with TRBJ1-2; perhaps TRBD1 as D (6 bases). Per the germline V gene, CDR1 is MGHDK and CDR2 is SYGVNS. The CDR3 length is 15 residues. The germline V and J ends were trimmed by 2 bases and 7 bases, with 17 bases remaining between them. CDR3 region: CASSEVGGICSGYTF. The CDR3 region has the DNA TGTGCCAGCAGTGAAGTAGGGGGGATTTGCAGTGGCTACACCTTC.

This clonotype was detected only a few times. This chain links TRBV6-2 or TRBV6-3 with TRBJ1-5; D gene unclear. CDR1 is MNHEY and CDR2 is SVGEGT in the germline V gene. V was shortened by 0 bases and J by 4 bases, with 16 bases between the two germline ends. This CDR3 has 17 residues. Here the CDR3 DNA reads TGTGCCAGCAGTTACTCGTCTGCGGGGTGGGCTAATCAGCCCCAGCATTTT. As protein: CASSYSSAGWANQPQHF.

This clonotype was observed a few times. CDR3 bases: TGTGCCAGCAGCTTAACCCGGCAGGGGAGTGTGGACTATGGCTACACCTTC. It specifies CASSLTRQGSVDYGYTF. The chain links TRBV7-3 to TRBJ1-2; D may be TRBD1 (6 bases). The CDR3 spans 17 residues. CDR1 and CDR2 (germline): SGHTA, FQGTGA. Trimming removed 0 bases from V and 3 bases from J, with 17 bases in between.

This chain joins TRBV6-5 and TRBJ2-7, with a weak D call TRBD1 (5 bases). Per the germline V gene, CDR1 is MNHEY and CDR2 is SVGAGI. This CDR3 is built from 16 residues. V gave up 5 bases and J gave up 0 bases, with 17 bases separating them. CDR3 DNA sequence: TGTGCCAGCAGTCCATACAGACAGACAAGCTCCTACGAGCAGTACTTC. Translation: CASSPYRQTSSYEQYF.

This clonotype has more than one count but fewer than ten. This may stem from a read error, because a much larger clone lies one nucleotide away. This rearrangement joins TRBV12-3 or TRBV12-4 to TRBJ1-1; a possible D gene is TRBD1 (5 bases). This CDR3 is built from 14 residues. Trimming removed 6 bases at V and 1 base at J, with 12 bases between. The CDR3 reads CASRGLSRNTEAFF. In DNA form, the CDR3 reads TGTGCCAGCAGGGGGCTTTCGAGGAACACTGAAGCTTTCTTT.

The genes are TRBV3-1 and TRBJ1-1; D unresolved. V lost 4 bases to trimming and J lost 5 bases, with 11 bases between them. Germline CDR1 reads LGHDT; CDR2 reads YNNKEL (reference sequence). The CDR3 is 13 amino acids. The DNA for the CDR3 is TGTGCCAGCAGCCTATCCATGGAGACTGAAGCTTTCTTT. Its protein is CASSLSMETEAFF.

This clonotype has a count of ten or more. This CDR3 is CASSLGQATDTQYF. DNA for the CDR3: TGCGCCAGCAGCTTGGGCCAGGCCACAGATACGCAGTATTTT. This chain joins TRBV5-1 and TRBJ2-3; no clear D gene. Trimming took off 0 bases at V and 2 bases at J, with 7 bases between the two ends. This CDR3 comprises 14 residues. Germline CDR1 is SGHRS and CDR2 is YFSETQ.